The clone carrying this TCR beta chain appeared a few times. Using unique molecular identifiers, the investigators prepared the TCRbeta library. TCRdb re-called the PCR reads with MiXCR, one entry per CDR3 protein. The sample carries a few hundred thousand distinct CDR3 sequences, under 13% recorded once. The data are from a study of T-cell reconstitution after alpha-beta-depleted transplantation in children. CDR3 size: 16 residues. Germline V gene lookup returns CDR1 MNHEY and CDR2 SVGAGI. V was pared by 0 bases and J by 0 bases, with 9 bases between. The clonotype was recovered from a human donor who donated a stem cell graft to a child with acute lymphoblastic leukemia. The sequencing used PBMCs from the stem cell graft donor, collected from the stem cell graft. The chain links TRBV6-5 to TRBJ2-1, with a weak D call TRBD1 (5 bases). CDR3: CASSYSKGVSYNEQFF. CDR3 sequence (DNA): TGTGCCAGCAGTTACTCGAAAGGGGTCTCCTACAATGAGCAGTTCTTC.